The T cell receptor (beta chain) under discussion was sequenced for a study of OX40 agonist ivuxolimab in advanced cancers. Study in general: The dose-escalation cohort had hepatocellular carcinoma, melanoma, renal cell or head and neck cancer. Whole-study findings and limits: Compared with CD4+, CD8+ T cells on average had more expanded clones.

The V and J ends lost 5 bases and 3 bases respectively, with 13 bases between them. Per germline, CDR1 SNHLY and CDR2 FYNNEI. This CDR3 spans 14 amino acids. Comment on this clone: Its specificity is unknown.

Clones were read by immunoSEQ multiplex PCR, and TCRdb kept only the in-frame ones, dropping some. The sample records approximately 20,000 clones, around 76% being singletons. The chain recombines TRBV2 with TRBJ1-1; perhaps TRBD1 as D (5 bases). Sample: CD4+ or CD8+ T cells sorted from blood, taken in a trial of the OX40 agonist ivuxolimab. The sequence was collected from an adult with an advanced solid tumor such as melanoma, head and neck, liver or kidney cancer. CDR3 sequence reads: CASSSFRDYTEAFF. In DNA form, the CDR3 reads TGTGCCAGCAGTTCTTTCCGGGACTACACTGAAGCTTTCTTT. The variable domain in full, completed from reference TRBV2 and TRBJ1-1, reads EPEVTQTPSHQVTQMGQEVILRCVPISNHLYFYWYRQILGQKVEFLVSFYNNEISEKSEIFDDQFSVERPDGSNFTLKIRSTKLEDSAMYFCASSSFRDYTEAFFGQGTRLTVV.